These 31 T cell receptor beta chains originate from one sample sequenced in a study of T cells in women clearing cervical HPV infection (dated by TCRdb to 2017 to 2018). The protocol used for the library was the immunoSEQ multiplex PCR assay. The immuneACCESS repertoire file appears here via TCRdb, limited to in-frame rearrangements. These files lack a portion of the clones; in checked studies, under half of the deficit traces to unresolved V genes, and the cause of the others is not known. This sample's table lists approximately 9,200 clones. About 8% of the sample belongs to the ten largest clones. The sequenced sample consisted of blood buffy coat. The receptors were sampled from a woman between 18 and 69 years old with a cervical HPV16 infection that either progressed to CIN3+ or cleared (not recorded which).

Comment on this clone: The read gets to within 3 residues of the CDR3 end, and the germline J gene fills in the rest. The chain uses TRBV18 and TRBJ1-2, with no clear D. CDR3 length: 16 residues. Germline CDR1 KGHSH, CDR2 LQKENI. The covered CDR3 bases are TGTGCCAGCTCACCAGCGGGTAAGACTGGGAACAATGAC. It encodes CASSPAGKTGNND. The full-length CDR3 reads as CASSPAGKTGNNDYTF.

According to its frequency, this clone is medium-sized (0.01 to 0.1%). The observed sequence ends 3 residues before the CDR3 terminus, with the missing tail filled in from the germline J gene. The chain links TRBV6-2 or TRBV6-3 to TRBJ2-2; 12 positions agree with TRBD2. Germline trimming cut 5 bases from V and 8 bases from J; bases unmatched to any gene: 9. This CDR3 is 16 amino acids long. Germline V gene sequence: CDR1 MNHEY, CDR2 SVGEGT. The CDR3 here is CASSRPTSGGAGELFF. The part of the CDR3 DNA that was read is TGTGCCAGCAGTCGCCCGACTAGCGGGGGTGCAGGGGAG.

This clone shows up as medium-sized by frequency. The observed sequence ends 3 residues before the CDR3 terminus, with the missing tail filled in from the germline J gene. The chain joins TRBV5-1 to TRBJ2-3; TRBD1 matches at 10 bases. The V segment lost 4 bases and the J segment 4 bases; nucleotides outside the gene matches: 3. The CDR3 loop spans 14 amino acids. Germline values: CDR1 SGHRS, CDR2 YFSETQ. CDR3 DNA, as far as it was read: TGCGCCAGCAGCAAGGACAGGGGGGCAGATACG. Amino acid sequence: CASSKDRGADT. The whole CDR3 sequence reads CASSKDRGADTQYF.

Regarding this clone: Read sequence stops 3 residues before the CDR3 end, and the germline J gene provides the missing end. The chain employs TRBV7-2 and TRBJ1-5; a possible D gene is TRBD1 (6 bases). Germline assignment: CDR1 SGHTA and CDR2 FQGNSA. The CDR3 spans 15 residues. V lost 5 bases and J lost 3, with 14 bases in between. The CDR3 here is CASSRFTGFNQPQHF. The CDR3 DNA, read in part, is TGTGCCAGCAGCCGCTTTACAGGGTTCAATCAGCCC.

In the case of this clone: Read coverage stops 3 residues before the CDR3 terminus; the germline J gene supplies the remainder. The chain joins TRBV2 to TRBJ1-5; maybe TRBD1 (5 bases). The CDR3 is made up of 12 amino acids. Germline-derived CDR1 and CDR2 are SNHLY and FYNNEI. V was trimmed by 7 bases and J by 5 bases, leaving 9 bases between them. Incomplete CDR3 DNA: TGTGCCAGCAATGAGGGGCATCAGCCC. Protein product: CASNEGHQP. The CDR3, in full, reads CASNEGHQPQHF.

The CDR3 sequence: CASSLMTGVNTEAFF. Partial CDR3 DNA: TGTGCCAGCAGTTTGATGACAGGGGTGAACACTGAA. The chain uses TRBV12-3 or TRBV12-4 and TRBJ1-1; TRBD1 matches at 8 bases. The read ends 3 residues early relative to the CDR3; the germline J gene fills the gap. This CDR3 comprises 15 residues. V trimming: 3 bases; J trimming: 0 bases; junction bases outside the gene matches: 3.

On this clone: The missing CDR3 end, 3 residues past where the read stops, is filled in from the germline J gene. V gene TRBV5-4 combines with J gene TRBJ2-5, with TRBD2 identical over 10 bases. Germline lookup yields CDR1 SGHNT and CDR2 YYREEE (reference sequence). V was clipped by 4 bases and J by 3 bases; unmatched bases: 6. The CDR3 runs to 15 residues. The CDR3 bases that were read are TGTGCCAGCAGCCAGAGCGGACTAGCGGAAGAGACC. Translated, it gives CASSQSGLAEET. The full CDR3 reads CASSQSGLAEETQYF.

This clone is identified as medium-sized from frequency. The read finishes 3 residues shy of the CDR3 end, and the germline J gene is used to complete it. The rearrangement uses TRBV5-5 and TRBJ2-7; tentatively, D is TRBD1 (6 bases). Trimming took off 0 bases at V and 0 bases at J, with 10 bases between the two ends. Per the germline V gene, CDR1 is SGHKS and CDR2 is YYEKEE (reference sequence). The CDR3 loop spans 15 amino acids. The sequenced CDR3 bases are TGTGCCAGCAGCTTGGGGACAGCGATCTCCTACGAG. Its translation is CASSLGTAISYE. The whole CDR3 region reads CASSLGTAISYEQYF. Using reference TRBV5-5 and TRBJ2-7 for the parts outside the CDR3, the full variable domain is DAGVTQSPTHLIKTRGQQVTLRCSPISGHKSVSWYQQVLGQGPQFIFQYYEKEERGRGNFPDRFSARQFPNYSSELNVNALLLGDSALYLCASSLGTAISYEQYFGPGTRLTVT.

A note on this clone: Read sequence stops 3 residues before the CDR3 end, and the germline J gene provides the missing end. V is TRBV7-9 and J is TRBJ2-4; D is unresolved. The germline CDR1 and CDR2 sequences are SEHNR and FQNEAQ (reference sequence). The CDR3 has 13 residues. The DNA read from the CDR3 is TGTGCCAGCAGCCTGCGTCCTAACTATGGT. As protein: CASSLRPNYG. The whole CDR3 is CASSLRPNYGQYF.

Frequency places this clone as medium-sized. The missing CDR3 end, 3 residues past where the read stops, is filled in from the germline J gene. The chain carries TRBV18 and TRBJ2-1; D might be TRBD1 (5 bases). Germline V CDR1 and CDR2: KGHSH, LQKENI. CDR3 size: 13 residues. V dropped 3 bases and J dropped 7 bases, with 10 bases sitting between them. CDR3: CASSPVRTNEQFF. The part of the CDR3 DNA that was read is TGTGCCAGCTCACCGGTTCGGACAAATGAG. Complete variable domain (other parts from reference TRBV18 and TRBJ2-1): NAGVMQNPRHLVRRRGQEARLRCSPMKGHSHVYWYRQLPEEGLKFMVYLQKENIIDESGMPKERFSAEFPKEGPSILRIQQVVRGDSAAYFCASSPVRTNEQFFGPGTRLTVL.

Concerning this clone itself: The missing CDR3 end, 3 residues past where the read stops, is filled in from the germline J gene. The chain is built from TRBV19 and TRBJ1-1, with a tentative D call TRBD1 (5 bases). V lost 6 bases and J 3 bases, leaving 8 bases between the germline ends. Germline V gene lookup returns CDR1 LNHDA and CDR2 SQIVND (reference sequence). The CDR3 has 12 residues. This CDR3 reads CASSRGDTEAFF. The CDR3 bases that were read are TGTGCCAGTAGCCGGGGGGACACTGAA.

Concerning this clone itself: Germline is not matched at one junction end, which may reflect a read error. Partial CDR3 DNA: TGTGCCAGCAGTGTAGGGGGCCCCAAACAAGAGACC. The encoded protein is CASSVGGPKQET. In full, the CDR3 is CASSVGGPKQETQYF. The rearrangement links TRBV9 to TRBJ2-5, with 7 bases matching TRBD1. The read gets to within 3 residues of the CDR3 end, and the germline J gene fills in the rest. Germline V gene data show CDR1 as SGDLS and CDR2 as YYNGEE. The CDR3 length is 15 residues.

This clone counts as medium-sized (0.01 to 0.1%) by frequency. The sequence runs out 3 residues before the end of the CDR3; the remainder is reconstructed from the germline J gene. The V call is TRBV20-1, the J call TRBJ2-5, with a weak D call TRBD1 (6 bases). CDR3 length equals 13 residues. Germline V gene sequence: CDR1 DFQATT, CDR2 SNEGSKA (reference sequence). V dropped 1 base and J dropped 5 bases, with 11 bases sitting between them. The CDR3 is CSARVGQGETQYF. CDR3 bases read: TGCAGTGCTAGAGTGGGGCAGGGGGAGACC.

Comments on this clone: The sequenced fragment ends 3 residues before the CDR3 boundary, so the rest is inferred from the germline J gene. The chain uses TRBV2 and TRBJ2-7; no definite D call. Germline lookup yields CDR1 SNHLY and CDR2 FYNNEI. The CDR3 contains 11 residues. V lost 2 bases, J lost 3 bases, and 2 bases lay in between. The part of the CDR3 DNA that was read is TGTGCCAGCAGTGAACTCTACGAG. As protein: CASSELYE. The complete CDR3 reads CASSELYEQYF.

Regarding this clone: Mismatch with germline at one junction end may stem from a read error. The missing CDR3 end, 3 residues past where the read stops, is filled in from the germline J gene. The V call is TRBV7-9, the J call TRBJ2-2; 8 bases map to TRBD1. This CDR3 has 14 residues. CDR1 and CDR2 from the germline V gene are SEHNR and FQNEAQ (reference sequence). The sequenced CDR3 bases are TGTTCCAGCAGCATGGACAGGGTTAATTCACCG. Its protein is CSSSMDRVNSP. The CDR3, in full, reads CSSSMDRVNSPLFF.

Concerning this clone: The read terminates 3 residues ahead of where the CDR3 ends, so the germline J gene completes it. The V and J genes are TRBV12-3 or TRBV12-4 and TRBJ2-3; TRBD1 is a possible D gene (7 bases). The CDR3 loop spans 15 amino acids. Trimming shortened V by 6 bases and J by 5 bases, and 18 bases separated the two germline ends. Partial CDR3 DNA: TGTGCCAGCAGCCTATATGCAGGGGGGAGAGATACG. It translates to CASSLYAGGRDT. The complete CDR3 reads CASSLYAGGRDTQYF.

Note on this clone: Read sequence stops 3 residues before the CDR3 end, and the germline J gene provides the missing end. The chain employs TRBV2 and TRBJ1-2; D unclear. The CDR3 is 12 amino acids. The germline CDR1 and CDR2 sequences are SNHLY and FYNNEI. The sequenced CDR3 bases are TGTGCCAGCCTTAGGGTGGGCGATGAC. Translating gives CASLRVGDD. The full CDR3 is CASLRVGDDYTF.

Concerning this clone itself: The CDR3 end lies 3 residues beyond the end of the read and is filled in from the germline J gene. This chain connects TRBV7-2 to TRBJ2-3; the match to TRBD2 covers 9 bases. From germline, CDR1 is SGHTA and CDR2 FQGNSA. The CDR3 is 17 amino acids. V lost 0 bases to trimming and J lost 5 bases; unmatched junction nucleotides: 9. The CDR3 loop reads CASSLAARGGQLDTQYF. CDR3 bases read: TGTGCCAGCAGCTTAGCAGCGCGGGGGGGCCAGCTAGATACG.

This clone ranks as medium-sized in terms of frequency. The missing CDR3 end, 3 residues past where the read stops, is filled in from the germline J gene. The rearrangement uses TRBV18 and TRBJ2-1; 12 nucleotides line up with TRBD2. This CDR3 contains 16 residues. Germline lookup yields CDR1 KGHSH and CDR2 LQKENI. With 2 bases clipped from V and 8 bases from J, the junction kept 7 bases outside the gene matches. CDR3 DNA (partial): TGTGCCAGCTCACCATCTTACCTAGCGGGGGGGTATGAG. The encoded protein is CASSPSYLAGGYE. The whole CDR3 sequence is CASSPSYLAGGYEQFF.

The chain's CDR3 is CASSLRLADINEQFF. CDR3 DNA, as far as it was read: TGCGCCAGCAGCTTGCGACTAGCGGATATAAATGAG. The chain has TRBV5-1 and TRBJ2-1, with 9 nucleotides matching TRBD2. Sequencing ends 3 residues short of the CDR3 end; the germline J gene provides the rest. The CDR3 is made up of 15 amino acids. CDR1 is SGHRS and CDR2 is YFSETQ in the germline V gene. V shed 1 base, J shed 7 bases, and the junction held 6 bases outside the gene matches.

A word on this clone: The CDR3 end is not reached by the read, which stops 3 residues before it; the germline J gene fills it in. At the DNA level, this CDR3 is encoded by other sequences in the same sample as well. The J gene is TRBJ1-1, the V gene TRBV7-9; D gene uncertain. This CDR3 comprises 13 residues. V was cut by 5 bases and J by 3 bases, with 10 bases left in between. CDR1 is SEHNR, CDR2 FQNEAQ, per germline (reference sequence). This CDR3 is CASSPTGDTEAFF. The sequenced part of the CDR3 DNA is TGTGCCAGCAGCCCTACCGGGGACACTGAA.

Judged by frequency, this clone is medium-sized. The read finishes 3 residues shy of the CDR3 end, and the germline J gene is used to complete it. This chain connects TRBV2 to TRBJ2-7; D not certain. V lost 4 bases to trimming and J lost 0 bases, with 4 bases between them. Germline CDR1 is SNHLY and CDR2 is FYNNEI. The CDR3 runs to 12 residues. CDR3 region: CASSVLSYEQYF. CDR3 DNA, as far as it was read: TGTGCCAGCAGTGTCCTCTCCTACGAG.

Remarks on this clone: The CDR3 end falls 3 residues outside the read, so it is completed with the germline J gene. The chain couples TRBV6-2 or TRBV6-3 to TRBJ1-2, with D maybe TRBD1 (5 bases). CDR1 is MNHEY and CDR2 is SVGEGT in the germline V gene. The CDR3 loop spans 15 amino acids. The covered CDR3 bases are TGTGCCAGCAGTCCAAGGTTAGCGGGGGAATACGAC. As protein: CASSPRLAGEYD. The entire CDR3 reads CASSPRLAGEYDYTF.

The CDR3 bases that were read are TGTGCCAGCAGTTCCTCGCAGTCCTACACCGGGGAG. This sequence encodes CASSSSQSYTGE. The CDR3 in its entirety is CASSSSQSYTGELFF. The rearrangement links TRBV11-1 to TRBJ2-2; D is ambiguous. The read comes to an end 3 residues before the CDR3 does, leaving the germline J gene to fill in the end. Trimming cost V 6 bases and J 3 bases, with 14 bases left between them. The CDR3 consists of 15 residues. Germline CDR1 and CDR2: SGHAT and FQDESV (reference sequence).

With regard to this clone: With the read ending 3 residues before the CDR3 end, the germline J gene is used to fill in that end. The chain is built from TRBV5-1 and TRBJ1-6; D gene unclear. CDR1 is SGHRS, CDR2 YFSETQ, per germline. The CDR3 is 14 amino acids. V lost 0 bases and J 8 bases, leaving 9 bases between the germline ends. Partial CDR3 DNA: TGCGCCAGCAGCTTGGTCCCGAGGGATTCACCC. This sequence encodes CASSLVPRDSP. The full CDR3 reads CASSLVPRDSPLHF.

A note on this clone: The CDR3 end falls 3 residues outside the read, so it is completed with the germline J gene. The rearrangement uses TRBV7-8 and TRBJ2-5; D ambiguous. Germline V CDR1 and CDR2: SGHVS, FQNEAQ. Deletions cut 5 bases from V and 4 bases from J, with 11 bases between. The CDR3 totals 13 residues. CDR3 sequence reads: CASSPNLRETQYF. The DNA read from the CDR3 is TGTGCCAGCAGCCCTAATTTAAGAGAGACC.

On this clone itself: The CDR3 is cut off 3 residues early in the read; its end comes from the germline J gene. The chain links TRBV20-1 to TRBJ2-7; TRBD1 is a possible D gene (6 bases). The germline V gene has CDR1 DFQATT and CDR2 SNEGSKA (reference sequence). The CDR3 has 13 residues. V was cut by 6 bases and J by 4 bases, with 16 bases left in between. The CDR3 bases that were read are TGCAGTGCCAACCCGACAGGTAGATACGAG. Amino acid sequence: CSANPTGRYE. The complete CDR3 reads CSANPTGRYEQYF.

Concerning this clone itself: Germline is not matched at one junction end, which may reflect a read error. The observed sequence ends 3 residues before the CDR3 terminus, with the missing tail filled in from the germline J gene. The chain carries TRBV4-2 and TRBJ1-2; TRBD1 matches at 8 bases. Germline loops: CDR1 LGHNA, CDR2 YNFKEQ. This CDR3 is 15 amino acids long. The CDR3 sequence: CASSPDRGNHYGYTF. CDR3 DNA (partial): TGCGCCAGCAGCCCAGACAGGGGAAATCACTATGGC.

A remark on this clone: With the read ending 3 residues before the CDR3 end, the germline J gene is used to fill in that end. The same CDR3 is also encoded by other DNA sequences in this sample. V and J are TRBV7-9 and TRBJ2-7, with 9 nucleotides matching TRBD1. Per the germline V gene, CDR1 is SEHNR and CDR2 is FQNEAQ (reference sequence). The CDR3 is 14 residues long. The V segment lost 9 bases and the J segment 3 bases; nucleotides outside the gene matches: 9. The DNA read from the CDR3 is TGTGCCAGTAGCCCCAGGGGACAGGGCTACGAG. Amino acids: CASSPRGQGYE. In full, the CDR3 is CASSPRGQGYEQYF.

As concerns this clone: The CDR3 goes on 3 residues after the read ends, and that part is filled in from the germline J gene. The chain uses TRBV11-3 and TRBJ2-1; no reliable D call. The CDR3 length is 12 residues. V was shortened by 2 bases and J by 7 bases, with 6 bases between the two germline ends. Germline V gives CDR1 SGHNT, CDR2 YENEEA. The part of the CDR3 DNA that was read is TGTGCCAGCAGCTTAAAACAGAATGAG. This codes for CASSLKQNE. The full CDR3 is CASSLKQNEQFF.

On this clone itself: The CDR3 goes on 3 residues after the read ends, and that part is filled in from the germline J gene. The chain has TRBV29-1 and TRBJ2-1, with 10 bases that match TRBD2. Germline-derived CDR1 and CDR2 are SQVTM and ANQGSEA. V was clipped by 6 bases and J by 2 bases; unmatched bases: 4. The CDR3 runs 14 residues. The DNA read from the CDR3 is TGCAGCGTGATTAGCGGGGGGACCTACAATGAG. Translating gives CSVISGGTYNE. The entire CDR3 protein reads CSVISGGTYNEQFF.